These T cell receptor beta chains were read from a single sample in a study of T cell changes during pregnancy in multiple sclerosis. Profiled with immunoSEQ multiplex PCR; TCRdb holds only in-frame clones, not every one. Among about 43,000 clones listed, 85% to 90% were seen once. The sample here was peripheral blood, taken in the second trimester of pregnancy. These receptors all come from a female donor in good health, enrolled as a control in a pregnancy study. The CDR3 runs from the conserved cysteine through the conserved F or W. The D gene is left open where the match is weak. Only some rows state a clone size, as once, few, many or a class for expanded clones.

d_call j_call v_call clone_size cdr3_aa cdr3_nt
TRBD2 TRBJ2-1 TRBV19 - CATNPPGLSGGYNEQFF TGTGCCACTAACCCACCGGGACTCTCGGGAGGTTACAATGAGCAGTTCTTC
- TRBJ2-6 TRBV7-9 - CASSLVAAGANVLTF TGTGCCAGCAGCTTAGTCGCGGCGGGGGCCAACGTCCTGACTTTC
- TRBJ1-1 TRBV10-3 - CAISDRNGREAFF TGTGCCATCAGTGACAGAAACGGGAGGGAAGCTTTCTTT
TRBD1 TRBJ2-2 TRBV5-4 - CASRPGTANTGELFF TGTGCCAGCAGGCCCGGGACAGCGAACACCGGGGAGCTGTTTTTT
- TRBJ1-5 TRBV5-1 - CASRASGSNQPQHF TGCGCCAGCAGGGCTTCAGGGAGCAATCAGCCCCAGCATTTT
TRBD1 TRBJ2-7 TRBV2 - CASRAGGRHESEQYF TGTGCCAGCAGGGCAGGGGGACGCCATGAAAGCGAGCAGTACTTC
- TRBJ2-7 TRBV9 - CASSVGGPPYEQYF TGTGCCAGCAGCGTCGGGGGGCCCCCCTACGAGCAGTACTTC
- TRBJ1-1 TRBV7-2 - CASSRDMPEAFF TGTGCCAGCAGCCGGGACATGCCTGAAGCTTTCTTT
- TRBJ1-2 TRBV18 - CASSQRGPNYGYTF TGTGCCAGCTCTCAAAGGGGCCCCAACTATGGCTACACCTTC
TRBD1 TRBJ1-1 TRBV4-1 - CASSQRTGQGVNTEAFF TGCGCCAGCAGCCAAAGGACAGGGCAGGGAGTGAACACTGAAGCTTTCTTT
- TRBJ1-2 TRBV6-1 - CASSAQGPYGYTF TGTGCCAGCAGTGCACAGGGACCCTATGGCTACACCTTC
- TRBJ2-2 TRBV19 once CASSTNPPGNTGELFF TGTGCCAGTAGCACAAATCCCCCGGGGAACACCGGGGAGCTGTTTTTT
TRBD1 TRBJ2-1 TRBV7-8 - CASSLWDRGDGEQFF TGTGCCAGCAGCTTATGGGACAGGGGGGACGGTGAGCAGTTCTTC
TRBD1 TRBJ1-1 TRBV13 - CASSRRTGTGTEAFF TGTGCCAGCAGCCGACGGACAGGGACAGGCACTGAAGCTTTCTTT
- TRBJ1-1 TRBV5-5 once CASTIGAGNTEAFF TGTGCCAGCACCATAGGGGCAGGGAACACTGAAGCTTTCTTT
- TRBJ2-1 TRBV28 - CASTRAYLQGNEQFF TGTGCCAGCACCCGGGCCTACCTTCAGGGCAATGAGCAGTTCTTC
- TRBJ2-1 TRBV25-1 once CASSELFGTANEQFF TGTGCCAGCAGTGAATTATTTGGTACAGCCAATGAGCAGTTCTTC
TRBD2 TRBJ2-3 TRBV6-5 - CASSYLPSGVTDTQYF TGTGCCAGCAGTTACCTCCCTAGCGGGGTCACAGATACGCAGTATTTT
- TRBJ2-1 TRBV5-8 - CASQRGSNDNEQFF TGTGCCAGCCAAAGAGGGAGTAATGACAATGAGCAGTTCTTC
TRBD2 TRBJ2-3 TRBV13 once CASSPGGDYTTDTQYF TGTGCCAGCAGCCCGGGCGGGGACTATACCACAGATACGCAGTATTTT
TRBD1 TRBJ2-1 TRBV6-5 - CASSYSGTGYNEQFF TGTGCCAGCAGTTACTCGGGGACAGGCTACAATGAGCAGTTCTTC
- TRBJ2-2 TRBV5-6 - CASIRRLNTGELFF TGTGCCAGCATAAGGCGGCTGAACACCGGGGAGCTGTTTTTT
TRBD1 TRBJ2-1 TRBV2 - CASSGRTGGRSSYNEQFF TGTGCCAGCAGTGGTAGGACAGGGGGCCGGAGCTCCTACAATGAGCAGTTCTTC
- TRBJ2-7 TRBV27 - CASSLAGYGYEQYF TGTGCCAGCAGTTTGGCAGGGTACGGCTACGAGCAGTACTTC
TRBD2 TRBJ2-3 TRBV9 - CASSRQAGGTDTQYF TGTGCCAGCAGCCGACAAGCGGGGGGCACAGATACGCAGTATTTT
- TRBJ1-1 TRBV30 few CAWNTNTEAFF TGTGCCTGGAACACCAACACTGAAGCTTTCTTT
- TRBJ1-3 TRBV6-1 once CASSDRRDFTGNTIYF TGTGCCAGCAGTGACCGACGGGACTTTACTGGAAACACCATATATTTT
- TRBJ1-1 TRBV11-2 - CASSLVQREAFF TGTGCCAGCAGCTTAGTACAGCGGGAAGCTTTCTTT
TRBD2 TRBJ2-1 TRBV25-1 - CASSVGGASNEQFF TGTGCCAGCAGTGTCGGGGGGGCGAGTAATGAGCAGTTCTTC
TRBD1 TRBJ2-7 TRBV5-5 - CASSFPGQSIYEQYF TGTGCCAGCAGCTTTCCGGGACAGTCAATCTACGAGCAGTACTTC
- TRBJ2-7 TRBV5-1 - CASRAGTYEQYF TGCGCCAGCAGAGCAGGGACCTACGAGCAGTACTTC
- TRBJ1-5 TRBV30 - CAWRPTGNQPQHF TGTGCCTGGAGGCCAACAGGCAATCAGCCCCAGCATTTT
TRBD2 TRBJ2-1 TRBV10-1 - CASSVASGGASYNEQFF TGCGCCAGCAGTGTTGCTAGCGGGGGGGCCTCCTACAATGAGCAGTTCTTC
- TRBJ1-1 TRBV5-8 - CASRVHRELNTEAFF TGTGCCAGCAGGGTCCACAGGGAATTGAACACTGAAGCTTTCTTT
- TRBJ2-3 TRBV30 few CARDRRGDTQYF TGTGCCAGGGACAGGCGGGGGGATACGCAGTATTTT
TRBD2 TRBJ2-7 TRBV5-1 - CASSQRTSGRRYEQYF TGCGCCAGCAGCCAAAGGACTAGCGGGAGGAGATACGAGCAGTACTTC
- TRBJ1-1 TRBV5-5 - CASSQGVGGGGTEAFF TGTGCCAGCAGCCAGGGAGTCGGCGGGGGTGGCACTGAAGCTTTCTTT
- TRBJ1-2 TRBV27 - CASSLDGANYGYTF TGTGCCAGCAGTCTAGACGGGGCTAACTATGGCTACACCTTC
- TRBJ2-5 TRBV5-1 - CASSEQGGFGETQYF TGCGCCAGCAGCGAACAGGGGGGGTTCGGAGAGACCCAGTACTTC
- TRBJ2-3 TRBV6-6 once CASSYETPRTDTQYF TGTGCCAGCAGTTACGAGACTCCCCGCACAGATACGCAGTATTTT
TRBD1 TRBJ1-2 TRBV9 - CASSGMGQLYGYTF TGTGCCAGCAGCGGAATGGGACAGCTATATGGCTACACCTTC
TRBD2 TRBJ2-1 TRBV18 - CASSPPGLAQKDEQFF TGTGCCAGCTCACCGCCGGGACTAGCCCAAAAGGATGAGCAGTTCTTC
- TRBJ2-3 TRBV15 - CATSRIHNGGSTDTQYF TGTGCCACCAGCAGGATACACAACGGGGGTAGCACAGATACGCAGTATTTT